This T cell receptor beta chain is from a study of blood T cell repertoires in COVID-19. Study details: Samples representing acute and convalescent COVID-19 were sourced from the United States, Italy and Spain. T cells, B-cell-depleted T cells, or PBMCs provided the cDNA or gDNA that served as material.

This CDR3 contains 16 residues. CDR1 and CDR2 (germline): LNHNV, YYDKDF (reference sequence). V shed 3 bases and J shed 0 bases, with 12 bases lying between them. Authors' analysis steps: Reference gene primer amplification in the assay estimated nucleated cell counts. Using immunoSEQ multiplex PCR, the repertoire was profiled, and TCRdb retains in-frame clones only, with some absent. The DNA was the basis for D and trimming; V, J and clone size are from that table. The table includes about 200,000 clones, 84% detected once. This receptor was obtained from a human donor in a cohort sampled during active COVID-19. Sequenced sample: peripheral blood. The V call is TRBV15, the J call TRBJ1-3; the D gene is possibly TRBD1 (5 bases). CDR3 region: CATSREGPTSGNTIYF. CDR3 nucleotide sequence: TGTGCCACCAGCAGGGAGGGGCCAACCTCTGGAAACACCATATATTTT.